The sequence of this TCR beta chain was determined in a study of blood T cell repertoires in COVID-19 (dated by TCRdb to the early 2020s). Background on the whole study: Samples covering the acute and convalescent phases of COVID-19 were provided by collaborators in the United States, Italy and Spain. The sample metadata nearly always contained a de-identified subject ID, COVID-19 status, age in years and sex. The dataset comprised deeply sampled blood TCRbeta repertoires from subjects exposed to, actively infected with, or recovered from COVID-19. Where available, HLA class I and class II types were obtained from metadata supplied by the sample provider rather than from assay-based typing. The repertoires were made available in a free public database intended to serve as a resource for research on the immune response to SARS-CoV-2. Samples came from the ongoing ImmuneRACE study (first 160 participants) plus 1,254 subjects from 6 global collaborators. The material from the prospective study consisted of cDNA or gDNA derived from T cells, B-cell-depleted T cells, or PBMCs.

Each collaborating institution followed its own protocols to collect whole blood in K2EDTA tubes. For TCRbeta analysis, collaborator samples were shipped as frozen whole blood, as isolated PBMCs, or as DNA extracted from either sample type. Regarding this clone: Its antigen is not yet known. No base-level quality is on record; no much larger clone is a single base apart.

Sequences MNHEY (CDR1) and SVGEGT (CDR2) are obtained from the germline V gene. The CDR3 holds 16 amino acids from the cysteine to the phenylalanine. Solely the CDR3 DNA is kept, with 48 bases framed from the first base. V has 1 base trimmed and J has 0 bases trimmed; junction bases matching no gene number 4. The investigation overall reported the following: The quantity of clinical and demographic metadata differed by source and by participant and was supplied without curation.

The immunoSEQ Assay, a bias-controlled multiplex PCR, was used to amplify TCRbeta CDR3 regions from genomic DNA. Per the authors' processing: The number of nucleated cells in each sample was estimated from the amplification of reference gene primers within the assay. To quantify the absolute abundance of each unique TCRbeta CDR3 rearrangement, sequence reads were collapsed and filtered. For each sample, productive Simpson clonality was calculated as the square root of Simpson's diversity index over productive rearrangements. The source is immuneACCESS, and TCRdb retained only in-frame sequences with V and J called. Part of the clones is not carried over; for the studies checked, unresolved V genes explain less than half of this, and the remainder is unexplained. Clonal size and the V and J genes are those of that table, whereas D and trimming came from the DNA. The sample table shows about 65,000 clones, and roughly four fifths are seen once. The ten most abundant clones make up more than 12% of the sample.

The sequenced sample was peripheral blood. The receptor's source is an elderly man with acute or convalescent COVID-19. The chain joins TRBV6-2 or TRBV6-3 to TRBJ1-2, with TRBD1 matching 8 junction bases. The CDR3 corresponds to CASSYLDRASNYGYTF. The DNA reads TGTGCCAGCAGTTACTTGGACAGGGCCTCTAACTATGGCTACACCTTC.